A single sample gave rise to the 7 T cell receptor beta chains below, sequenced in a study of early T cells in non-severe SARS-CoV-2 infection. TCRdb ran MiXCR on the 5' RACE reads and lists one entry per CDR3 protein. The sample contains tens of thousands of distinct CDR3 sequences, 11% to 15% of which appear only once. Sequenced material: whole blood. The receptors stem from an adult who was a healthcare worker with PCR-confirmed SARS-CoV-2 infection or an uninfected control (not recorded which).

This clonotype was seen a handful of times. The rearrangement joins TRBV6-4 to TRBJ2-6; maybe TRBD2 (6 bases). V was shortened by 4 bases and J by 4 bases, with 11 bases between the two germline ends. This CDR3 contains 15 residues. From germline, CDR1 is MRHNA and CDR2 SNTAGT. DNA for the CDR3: TGTGCCAGCAGTGTGGAGGGTAGAGGGGCCAACGTCCTGACTTTC. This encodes CASSVEGRGANVLTF.

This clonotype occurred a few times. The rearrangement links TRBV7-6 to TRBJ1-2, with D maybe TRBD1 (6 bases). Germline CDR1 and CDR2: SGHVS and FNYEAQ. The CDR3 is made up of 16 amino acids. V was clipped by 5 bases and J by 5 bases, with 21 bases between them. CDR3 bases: TGTGCCAGCAGCCCGCGACAGGCCTTAAGGAATTATGGCTACACCTTC. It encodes CASSPRQALRNYGYTF.

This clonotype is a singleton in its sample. CDR3 nucleotide sequence: TGTGCCAGCAGTCTCCGACAGGGGGCGCGCCACGAGCAGTACTTC. It yields the protein CASSLRQGARHEQYF. The chain uses TRBV28 and TRBJ2-7, with TRBD1 identical over 10 bases. The CDR3 covers 15 residues. The junction had 9 bases not matched to a gene; V was cut back by 5 bases and J by 5 bases. Germline V lookup: CDR1 MDHEN, CDR2 SYDVKM.

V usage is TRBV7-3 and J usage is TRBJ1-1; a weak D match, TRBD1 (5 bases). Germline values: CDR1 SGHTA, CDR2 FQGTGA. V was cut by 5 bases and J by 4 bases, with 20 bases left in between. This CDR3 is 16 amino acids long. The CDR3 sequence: CASSPNPKGSGTEAFF. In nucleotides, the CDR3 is TGTGCCAGCAGCCCAAACCCGAAGGGGAGCGGCACTGAAGCTTTCTTT.

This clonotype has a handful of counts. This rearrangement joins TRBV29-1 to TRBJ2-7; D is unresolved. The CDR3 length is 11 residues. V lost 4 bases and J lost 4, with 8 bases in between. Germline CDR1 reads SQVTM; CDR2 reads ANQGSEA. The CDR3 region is CSVALRYEQYF. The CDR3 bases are TGCAGCGTTGCTCTTCGGTACGAGCAGTACTTC.

The CDR3 DNA reads as TGTGCCAGCAGTTACTCGGGGGGGGGCACCGGGGAGCTGTTTTTT. This encodes CASSYSGGGTGELFF. J is TRBJ2-2 and V is TRBV6-5; 7 positions match TRBD2. Trimming took 0 bases from V and 4 from J; bases not matched to a gene: 2. CDR3 length: 15 residues. CDR1 MNHEY and CDR2 SVGAGI come from the germline V gene.

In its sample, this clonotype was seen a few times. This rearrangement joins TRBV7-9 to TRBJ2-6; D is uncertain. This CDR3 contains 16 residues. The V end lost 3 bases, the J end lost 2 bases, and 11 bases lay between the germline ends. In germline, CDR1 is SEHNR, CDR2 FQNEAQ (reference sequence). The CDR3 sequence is CASSLYTSPGANVLTF. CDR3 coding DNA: TGTGCCAGCAGCTTGTACACCTCCCCTGGGGCCAACGTCCTGACTTTC. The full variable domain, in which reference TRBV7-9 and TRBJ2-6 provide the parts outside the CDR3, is DTGVSQNPRHKITKRGQNVTFRCDPISEHNRLYWYRQTLGQGPEFLTYFQNEAQLEKSRLLSDRFSAERPKGSFSTLEIQRTEQGDSAMYLCASSLYTSPGANVLTFGAGSRLTVL.